This TCR beta chain stems from a study of T cell clonotyping in hematopoietic cell transplantation. Germline V gene sequence: CDR1 GTSNPN, CDR2 SVGIG (reference sequence). The CDR3 covers 13 residues. Between the trimmed V and J ends, which lost 0 bases and 0 bases, there was a span of 3 bases. With respect to this clone: Its specificity is unknown.

General study findings and limits: Higher Inverse Simpson Index values in graft donor and pretransplant recipient predicted broader posttransplant TCR diversity. Recipient TCR diversity dropped after transplant; expanded clonotypes rose from day 30 to 180. At the given depth, recipient repertoires were over 95% de novo clonotypes. Cells were unsorted, so CD4 and CD8 contributions were not separated.

Generated by immunoSEQ multiplex PCR, the TCRdb table keeps only in-frame clones and is missing some. This table has 29,000 or so clones, approximately 90% appearing once. The sequencing here drew on PBMCs, taken 100 days after allogeneic stem cell transplant. V gene TRBV30 combines with J gene TRBJ1-3; no clear D. This sequence was found in a female patient aged 50-60 years who had an allogeneic stem cell transplant from a related donor, so the T cells may come from the graft donor. Some clones in this sample may be carry-over from other donors' samples. CDR3 sequence: CAWSVGSGNTIYF. As DNA, the CDR3 is TGTGCCTGGAGTGTGGGCTCTGGAAACACCATATATTTT.